This TCR beta chain derives from a study of early T cells in non-severe SARS-CoV-2 infection. Across the whole study: Bulk RNA from unsorted whole blood was sequenced; chains were unpaired.

Trimming shortened V by 1 base and J by 2 bases, and 8 bases separated the two germline ends. The germline V gene encodes CDR1 SEHNR and CDR2 FQNEAQ (reference sequence). This CDR3 has 14 amino acids. This clonotype has just a few counts. Its antigen is not identified. Study-wide points: Matching results from VDJdb favored anti-spike CD8 responses, leaving private and CD4 specificities undetected.

Individually, cDNA molecules had unique molecular identifiers attached to them. TCRdb re-called the 5' RACE reads with MiXCR, one entry per CDR3 protein. The table lists around 71,000 distinct CDR3 sequences, roughly 15% of them singletons. The V and J genes are TRBV7-9 and TRBJ2-5; no clear D gene. This clonotype was obtained from an adult who was a healthcare worker with PCR-confirmed SARS-CoV-2 infection or an uninfected control (not recorded which). The starting material was whole blood, obtained at baseline. CDR3 in amino acids: CASSLEGFQETQYF. The DNA of the CDR3 is TGTGCCAGCAGCTTAGAAGGATTTCAAGAGACCCAGTACTTC.